This record looks at one T cell receptor beta chain sequence and its context. Its antigen is not identified. These data are taken from a study of vaccination effects on CD4 cells after COVID-19. Study-level points and caveats: Late post-vaccination samples showed marked contraction of infection- and vaccine-induced clones.

Viral peptide pools were used in the ViraFEST assay to expand antigen-specific CD4+ T cells, and sequencing came afterward. Isolation of CD4+ T cells took place after more than 9 days of culture. Each participant was given two doses of one vaccine (BNT162b2 or mRNA-1273). V was cut by 4 bases and J by 0 bases, with 7 bases left in between. The CDR3 is made up of 15 amino acids. Per germline, CDR1 LNHDA and CDR2 SQIVND (reference sequence). Assay: immunoSEQ multiplex PCR; the TCRdb copy retains only in-frame clones and omits some. The data contain approximately 70,000 clones, 76% of them seen just once; the ten biggest clones take up around 0.9%.

The specimen comprised CD4+ T cells from PBMCs cultured with HCoV-OC43 spike peptides, sampled after COVID-19 vaccination. Subset given: HCoV-OC43 spike overlapping peptide pool stimulation. This chain uses TRBV19 with TRBJ2-6; D not resolved. This clonotype originated in a human donor who received a COVID-19 vaccine. In DNA form, the CDR3 reads TGTGCCAGTAGTAATCGGCTCTCTGGGGCCAACGTCCTGACTTTC. Residues: CASSNRLSGANVLTF.